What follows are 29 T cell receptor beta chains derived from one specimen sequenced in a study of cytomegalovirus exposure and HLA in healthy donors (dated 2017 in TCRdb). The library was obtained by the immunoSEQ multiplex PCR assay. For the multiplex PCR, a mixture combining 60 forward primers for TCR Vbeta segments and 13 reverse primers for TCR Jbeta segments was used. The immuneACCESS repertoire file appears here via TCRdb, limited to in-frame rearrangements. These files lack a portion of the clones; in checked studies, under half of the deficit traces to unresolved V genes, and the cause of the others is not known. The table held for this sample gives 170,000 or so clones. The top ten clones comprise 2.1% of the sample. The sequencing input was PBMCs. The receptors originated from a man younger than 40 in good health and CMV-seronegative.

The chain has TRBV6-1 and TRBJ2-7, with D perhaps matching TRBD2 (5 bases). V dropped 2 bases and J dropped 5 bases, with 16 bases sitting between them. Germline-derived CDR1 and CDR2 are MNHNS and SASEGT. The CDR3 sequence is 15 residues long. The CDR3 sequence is CASSEFGVEVDEQYF. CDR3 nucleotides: TGTGCCAGCAGTGAATTCGGGGTGGAAGTCGACGAGCAGTACTTC.

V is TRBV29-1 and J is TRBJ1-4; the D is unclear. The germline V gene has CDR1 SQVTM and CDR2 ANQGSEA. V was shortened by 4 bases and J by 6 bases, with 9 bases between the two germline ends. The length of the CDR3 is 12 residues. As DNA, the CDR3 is TGCAGCGTTGGACTTGCCCATGAAAAACTGTTTTTT. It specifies CSVGLAHEKLFF.

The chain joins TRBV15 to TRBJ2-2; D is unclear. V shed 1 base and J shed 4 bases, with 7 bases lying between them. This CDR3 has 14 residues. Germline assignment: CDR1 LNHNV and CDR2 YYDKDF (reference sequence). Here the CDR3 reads CATSRVGGTGELFF. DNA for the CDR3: TGTGCCACCAGCAGAGTTGGCGGCACCGGGGAGCTGTTTTTT.

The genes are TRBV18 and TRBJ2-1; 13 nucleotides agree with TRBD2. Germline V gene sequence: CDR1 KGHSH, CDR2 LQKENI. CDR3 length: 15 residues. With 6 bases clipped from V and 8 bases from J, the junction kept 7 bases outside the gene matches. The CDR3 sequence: CASSIGLAGDDEQFF. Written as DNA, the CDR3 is TGTGCCAGCTCCATCGGACTAGCGGGAGACGATGAGCAGTTCTTC.

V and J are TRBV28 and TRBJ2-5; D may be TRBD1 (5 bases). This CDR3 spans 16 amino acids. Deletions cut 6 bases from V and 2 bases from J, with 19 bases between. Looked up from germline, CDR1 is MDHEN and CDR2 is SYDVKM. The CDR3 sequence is CASSPREGREQETQYF. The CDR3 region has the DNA TGTGCCAGCAGCCCCAGGGAAGGAAGGGAACAAGAGACCCAGTACTTC.

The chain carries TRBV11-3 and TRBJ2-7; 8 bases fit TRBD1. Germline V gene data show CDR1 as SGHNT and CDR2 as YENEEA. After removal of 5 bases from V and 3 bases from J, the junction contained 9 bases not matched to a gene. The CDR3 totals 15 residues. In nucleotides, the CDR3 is TGTGCCAGCAGCATCACCGGGACAGGAGACTACGAGCAGTACTTC. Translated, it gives CASSITGTGDYEQYF.

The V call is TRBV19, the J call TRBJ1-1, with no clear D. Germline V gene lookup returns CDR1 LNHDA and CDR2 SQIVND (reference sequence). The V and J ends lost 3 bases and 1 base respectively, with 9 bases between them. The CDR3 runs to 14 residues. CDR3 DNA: TGTGCCAGTAGTATTTCCCCAGGGAACACTGAAGCTTTCTTT. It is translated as CASSISPGNTEAFF.

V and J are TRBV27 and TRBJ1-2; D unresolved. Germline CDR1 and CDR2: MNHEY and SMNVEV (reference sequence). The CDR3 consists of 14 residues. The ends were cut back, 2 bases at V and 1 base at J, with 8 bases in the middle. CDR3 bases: TGTGCCAGCAGTTTAGCCCAGAATAACTATGGCTACACCTTC. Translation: CASSLAQNNYGYTF.

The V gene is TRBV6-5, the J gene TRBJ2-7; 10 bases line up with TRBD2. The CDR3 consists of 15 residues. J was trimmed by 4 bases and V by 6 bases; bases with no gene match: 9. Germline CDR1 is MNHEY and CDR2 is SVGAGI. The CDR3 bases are TGTGCCAGCAGCCTAACTAGCGGGGAGGGTTACGAGCAGTACTTC. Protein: CASSLTSGEGYEQYF.

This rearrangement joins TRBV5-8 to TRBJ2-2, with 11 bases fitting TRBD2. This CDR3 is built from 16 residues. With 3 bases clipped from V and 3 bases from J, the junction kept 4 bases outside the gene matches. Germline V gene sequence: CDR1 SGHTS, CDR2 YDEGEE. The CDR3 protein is CASSWGLAVDTGELFF. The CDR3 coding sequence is TGTGCCAGCAGCTGGGGACTAGCGGTGGACACCGGGGAGCTGTTTTTT.

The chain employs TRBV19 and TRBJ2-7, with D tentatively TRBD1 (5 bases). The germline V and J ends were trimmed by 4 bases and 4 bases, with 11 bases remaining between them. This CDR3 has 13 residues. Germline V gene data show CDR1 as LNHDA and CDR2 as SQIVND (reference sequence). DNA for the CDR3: TGTGCCAGTAGTAGCGCAGGGTTTTACGAGCAGTACTTC. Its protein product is CASSSAGFYEQYF.

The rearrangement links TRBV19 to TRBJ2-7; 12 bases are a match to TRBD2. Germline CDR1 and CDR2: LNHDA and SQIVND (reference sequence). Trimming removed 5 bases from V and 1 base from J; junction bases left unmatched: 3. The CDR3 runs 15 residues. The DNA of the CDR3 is TGTGCCAGTAGTCCTGGACTAGCGGGATCCTACGAGCAGTACTTC. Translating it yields CASSPGLAGSYEQYF. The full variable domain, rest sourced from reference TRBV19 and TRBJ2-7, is DGGITQSPKYLFRKEGQNVTLSCEQNLNHDAMYWYRQDPGQGLRLIYYSQIVNDFQKGDIAEGYSVSREKKESFPLTVTSAQKNPTAFYLCASSPGLAGSYEQYFGPGTRLTVT.

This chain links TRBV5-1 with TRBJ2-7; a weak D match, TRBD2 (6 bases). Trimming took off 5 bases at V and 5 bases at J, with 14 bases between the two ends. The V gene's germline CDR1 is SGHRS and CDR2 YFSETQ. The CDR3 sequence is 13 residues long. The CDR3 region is CASSNRLGDEQYF. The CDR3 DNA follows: TGCGCCAGCAGTAATCGACTAGGTGACGAGCAGTACTTC.

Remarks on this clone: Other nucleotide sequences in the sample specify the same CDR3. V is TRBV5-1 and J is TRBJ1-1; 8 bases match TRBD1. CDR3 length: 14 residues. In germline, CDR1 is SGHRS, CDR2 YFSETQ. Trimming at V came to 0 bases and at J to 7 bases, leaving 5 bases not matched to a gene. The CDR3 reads CASSLGTGGLEAFF. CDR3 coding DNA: TGCGCCAGCAGCTTGGGTACAGGGGGGCTTGAAGCTTTCTTT.

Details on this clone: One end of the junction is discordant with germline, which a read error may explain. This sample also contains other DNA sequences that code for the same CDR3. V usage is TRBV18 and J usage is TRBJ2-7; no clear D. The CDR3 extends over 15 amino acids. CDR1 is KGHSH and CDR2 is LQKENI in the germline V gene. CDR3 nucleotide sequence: TGTGCCAGCTCACTAGGAGTATCCAATCGCTACGAGCAGTATTTC. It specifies CASSLGVSNRYEQYF.

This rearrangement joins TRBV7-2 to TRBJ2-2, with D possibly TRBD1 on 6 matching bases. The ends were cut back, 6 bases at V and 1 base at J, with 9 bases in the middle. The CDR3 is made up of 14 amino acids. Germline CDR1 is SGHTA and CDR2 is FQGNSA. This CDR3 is CASRSGQNTGELFF. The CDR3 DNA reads TGTGCCAGCAGATCGGGACAGAACACCGGGGAGCTGTTTTTT.

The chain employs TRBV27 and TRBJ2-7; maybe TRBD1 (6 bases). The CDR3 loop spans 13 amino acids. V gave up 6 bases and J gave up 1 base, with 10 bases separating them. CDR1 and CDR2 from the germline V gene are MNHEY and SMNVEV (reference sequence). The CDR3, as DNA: TGTGCCAGCAGCAGGGGAGAATCCTACGAGCAGTACTTC. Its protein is CASSRGESYEQYF.

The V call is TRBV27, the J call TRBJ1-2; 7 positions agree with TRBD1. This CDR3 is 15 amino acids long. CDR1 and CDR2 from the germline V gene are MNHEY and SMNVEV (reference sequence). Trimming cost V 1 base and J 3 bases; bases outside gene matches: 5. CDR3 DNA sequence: TGTGCCAGCAGTTTATATCAGGGGGGCGACTATGGCTACACCTTC. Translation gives CASSLYQGGDYGYTF.

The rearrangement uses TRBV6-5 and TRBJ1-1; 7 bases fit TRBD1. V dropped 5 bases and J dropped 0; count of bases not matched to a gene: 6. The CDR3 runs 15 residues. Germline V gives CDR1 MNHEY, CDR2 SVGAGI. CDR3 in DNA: TGTGCCAGCAGTCCCAGACAGGGTTTGAACACTGAAGCTTTCTTT. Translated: CASSPRQGLNTEAFF.

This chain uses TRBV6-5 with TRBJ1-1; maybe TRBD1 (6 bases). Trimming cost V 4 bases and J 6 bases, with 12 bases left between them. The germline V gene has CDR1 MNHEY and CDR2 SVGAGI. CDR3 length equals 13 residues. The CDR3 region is CASSLQGRAEAFF. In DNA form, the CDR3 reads TGTGCCAGCAGTTTACAGGGTAGAGCTGAAGCTTTCTTT.

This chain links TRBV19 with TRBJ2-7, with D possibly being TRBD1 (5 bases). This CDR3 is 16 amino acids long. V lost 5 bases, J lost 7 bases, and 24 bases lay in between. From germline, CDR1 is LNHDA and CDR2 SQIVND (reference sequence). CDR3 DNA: TGTGCCAGTAGTTACTCCTTCCGGCAGGGTGGAAGGGAGCAGTACTTC. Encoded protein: CASSYSFRQGGREQYF.

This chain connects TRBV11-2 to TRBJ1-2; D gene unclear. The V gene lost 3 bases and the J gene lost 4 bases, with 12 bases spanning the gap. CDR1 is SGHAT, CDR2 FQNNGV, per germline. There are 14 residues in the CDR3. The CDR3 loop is CASSFRENGYGYTF. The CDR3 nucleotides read TGTGCCAGCAGCTTTCGGGAGAACGGCTATGGCTACACCTTC.

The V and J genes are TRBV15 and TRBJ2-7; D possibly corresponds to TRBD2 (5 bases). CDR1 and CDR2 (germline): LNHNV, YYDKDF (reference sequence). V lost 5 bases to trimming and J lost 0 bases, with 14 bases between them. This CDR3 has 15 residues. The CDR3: CATSSVGSDSYEQYF. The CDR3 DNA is TGTGCCACCAGCTCAGTTGGGAGTGACTCCTACGAGCAGTACTTC. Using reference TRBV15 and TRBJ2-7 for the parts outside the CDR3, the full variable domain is DAMVIQNPRYQVTQFGKPVTLSCSQTLNHNVMYWYQQKSSQAPKLLFHYYDKDFNNEADTPDNFQSRRPNTSFCFLDIRSPGLGDTAMYLCATSSVGSDSYEQYFGPGTRLTVT.

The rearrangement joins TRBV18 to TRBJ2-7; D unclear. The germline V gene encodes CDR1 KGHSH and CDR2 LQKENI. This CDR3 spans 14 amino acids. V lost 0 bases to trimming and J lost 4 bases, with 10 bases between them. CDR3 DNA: TGTGCCAGCTCACCACCGGGCAGCCTATACGAGCAGTACTTC. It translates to CASSPPGSLYEQYF.

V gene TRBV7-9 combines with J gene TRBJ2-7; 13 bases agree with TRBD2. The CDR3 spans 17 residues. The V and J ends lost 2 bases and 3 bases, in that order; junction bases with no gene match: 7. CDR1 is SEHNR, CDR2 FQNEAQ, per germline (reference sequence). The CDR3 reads CASSLRVLAGGSYEQYF. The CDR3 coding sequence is TGTGCCAGCAGCTTAAGGGTACTAGCGGGAGGGAGCTACGAGCAGTACTTC. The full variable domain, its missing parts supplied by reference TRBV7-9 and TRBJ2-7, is DTGVSQNPRHKITKRGQNVTFRCDPISEHNRLYWYRQTLGQGPEFLTYFQNEAQLEKSRLLSDRFSAERPKGSFSTLEIQRTEQGDSAMYLCASSLRVLAGGSYEQYFGPGTRLTVT.

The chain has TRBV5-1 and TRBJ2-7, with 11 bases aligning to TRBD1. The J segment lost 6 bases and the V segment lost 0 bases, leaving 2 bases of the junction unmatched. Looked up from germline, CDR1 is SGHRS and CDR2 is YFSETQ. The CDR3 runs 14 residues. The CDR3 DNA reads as TGCGCCAGCAGCTTGGGGGACAGGGGGAGCGAGCAGTACTTC. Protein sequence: CASSLGDRGSEQYF. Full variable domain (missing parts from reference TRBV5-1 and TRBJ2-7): KAGVTQTPRYLIKTRGQQVTLSCSPISGHRSVSWYQQTPGQGLQFLFEYFSETQRNKGNFPGRFSGRQFSNSRSEMNVSTLELGDSALYLCASSLGDRGSEQYFGPGTRLTVT.

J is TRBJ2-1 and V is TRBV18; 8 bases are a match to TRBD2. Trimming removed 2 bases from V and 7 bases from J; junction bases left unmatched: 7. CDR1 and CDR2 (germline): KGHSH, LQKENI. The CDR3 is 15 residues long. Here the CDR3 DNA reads TGTGCCAGCTCACCAAGCGGGAGTTTCGGTAATGAGCAGTTCTTC. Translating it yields CASSPSGSFGNEQFF.

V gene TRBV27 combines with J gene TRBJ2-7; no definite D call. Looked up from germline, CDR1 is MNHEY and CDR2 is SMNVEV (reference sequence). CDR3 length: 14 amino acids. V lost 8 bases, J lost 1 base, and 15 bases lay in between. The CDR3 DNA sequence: TGTGCCAGCGTTGGTAGAGGCAGATCCTACGAGCAGTACTTC. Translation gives CASVGRGRSYEQYF.

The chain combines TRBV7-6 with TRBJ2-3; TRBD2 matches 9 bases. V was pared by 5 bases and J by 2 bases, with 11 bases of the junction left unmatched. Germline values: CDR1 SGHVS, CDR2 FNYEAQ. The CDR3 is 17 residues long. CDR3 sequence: CASSPNLAGLLTDTQYF. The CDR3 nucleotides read TGTGCCAGCAGCCCGAATCTAGCGGGACTCCTCACAGATACGCAGTATTTT.